This T cell receptor (beta chain) is from a study of blood T cell repertoires in COVID-19. The data were produced by immunoSEQ multiplex PCR, yet TCRdb's version contains in-frame clones alone and is incomplete. The sample lists nearly 45,000 clones, 80% to 90% occurring once. Per germline, CDR1 SNHLY and CDR2 FYNNEI. The CDR3 runs to 14 residues. Trimming took 8 bases from V and 5 from J; bases not matched to a gene: 10. This sequence joins TRBV2 and TRBJ1-1, with 8 bases identical to TRBD1. What was sequenced was peripheral blood. The clonotype comes from a man in his forties or fifties with COVID-19, enrolled during active disease. This CDR3 is CASQLTGGNTEAFF. The CDR3 coding sequence is TGTGCCAGCCAGTTAACAGGGGGAAATACTGAAGCTTTCTTT.